The present entry profiles one T cell receptor (beta chain) with its context. The data stem from a study of blood T cell repertoires in COVID-19. Study details: Samples representing acute and convalescent COVID-19 were sourced from the United States, Italy and Spain. PBMCs, B-cell-depleted T cells, or T cells provided the cDNA or gDNA that made up the material.

As originally analysed: Nucleated cell counts were estimated from reference gene primer amplification. Only in-frame clones appear in the TCRdb table, and some are missing; sequencing was by immunoSEQ multiplex PCR. V and J calls and clone size are copied from that table; D and trimming were computed from the DNA. The sample includes approximately 90,000 clones, 87% of them seen just once. CDR3 length: 13 residues. CDR1 is GTSNPN and CDR2 is SVGIG in the germline V gene (reference sequence). The germline V and J ends were trimmed by 3 bases and 6 bases, with 15 bases remaining between them. The chain couples TRBV30 to TRBJ2-7; D is possibly TRBD2 (7 bases). The specimen sequenced was peripheral blood. The clonotype was recovered from a woman of 80 years or more with acute or convalescent COVID-19. The CDR3 region is CAWRRGGVGEQYF. The CDR3 DNA reads as TGTGCCTGGAGGAGGGGGGGAGTAGGCGAGCAGTACTTC. The variable domain in full, completed from reference TRBV30 and TRBJ2-7, reads SQTIHQWPATLVQPVGSPLSLECTVEGTSNPNLYWYRQAAGRGLQLLFYSVGIGQISSEVPQNLSASRPQDRQFILSSKKLLLSDSGFYLCAWRRGGVGEQYFGPGTRLTVT.